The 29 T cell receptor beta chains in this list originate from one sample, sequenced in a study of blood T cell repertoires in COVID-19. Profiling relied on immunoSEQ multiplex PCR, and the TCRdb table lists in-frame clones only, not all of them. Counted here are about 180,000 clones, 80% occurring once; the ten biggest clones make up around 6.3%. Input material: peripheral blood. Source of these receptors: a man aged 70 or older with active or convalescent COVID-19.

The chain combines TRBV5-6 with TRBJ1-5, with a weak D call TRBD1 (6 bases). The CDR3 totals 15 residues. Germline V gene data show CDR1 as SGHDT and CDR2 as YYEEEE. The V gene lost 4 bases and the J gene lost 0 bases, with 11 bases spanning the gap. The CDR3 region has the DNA TGTGCCAGCAGCCTCAGGGGTCTTAGCAATCAGCCCCAGCATTTT. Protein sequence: CASSLRGLSNQPQHF. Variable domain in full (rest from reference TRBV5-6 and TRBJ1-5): DAGVTQSPTHLIKTRGQQVTLRCSPKSGHDTVSWYQQALGQGPQFIFQYYEEEERQRGNFPDRFSGHQFPNYSSELNVNALLLGDSALYLCASSLRGLSNQPQHFGDGTRLSIL.

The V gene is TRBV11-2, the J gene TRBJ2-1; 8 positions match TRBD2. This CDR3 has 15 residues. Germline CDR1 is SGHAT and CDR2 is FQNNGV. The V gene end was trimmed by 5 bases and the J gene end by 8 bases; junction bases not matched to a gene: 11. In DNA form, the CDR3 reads TGTGCCAGCAGCCCGTTTCCCGCGGGAGGCTATGAGCAGTTCTTC. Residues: CASSPFPAGGYEQFF.

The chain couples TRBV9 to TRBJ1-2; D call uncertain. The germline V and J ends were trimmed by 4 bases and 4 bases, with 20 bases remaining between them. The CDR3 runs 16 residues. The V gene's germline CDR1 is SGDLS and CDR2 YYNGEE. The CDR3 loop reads CASSSGGSSGVYGYTF. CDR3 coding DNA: TGTGCCAGCAGCTCAGGTGGGAGTTCCGGGGTCTATGGCTACACCTTC. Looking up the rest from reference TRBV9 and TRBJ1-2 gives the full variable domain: DSGVTQTPKHLITATGQRVTLRCSPRSGDLSVYWYQQSLDQGLQFLIQYYNGEERAKGNILERFSAQQFPDLHSELNLSSLELGDSALYFCASSSGGSSGVYGYTFGSGTRLTVV.

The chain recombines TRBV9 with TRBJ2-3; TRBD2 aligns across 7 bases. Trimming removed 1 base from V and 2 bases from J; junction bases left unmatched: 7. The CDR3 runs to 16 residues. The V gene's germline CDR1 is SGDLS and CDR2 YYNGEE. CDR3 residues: CASSVLAALPTDTQYF. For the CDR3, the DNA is TGTGCCAGCAGCGTACTAGCGGCTCTTCCCACAGATACGCAGTATTTT.

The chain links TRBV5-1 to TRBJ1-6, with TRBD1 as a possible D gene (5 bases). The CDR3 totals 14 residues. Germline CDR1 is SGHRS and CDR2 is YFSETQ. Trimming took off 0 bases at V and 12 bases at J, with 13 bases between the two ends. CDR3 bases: TGCGCCAGCAGCTTGGAGGGGCCCCGGAGACCCCTCCACTTT. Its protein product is CASSLEGPRRPLHF.

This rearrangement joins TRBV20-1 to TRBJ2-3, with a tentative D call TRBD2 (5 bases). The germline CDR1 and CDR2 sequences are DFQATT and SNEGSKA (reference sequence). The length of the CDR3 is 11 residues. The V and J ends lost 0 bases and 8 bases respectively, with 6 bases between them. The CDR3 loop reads CSARDAGTQYF. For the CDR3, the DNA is TGCAGTGCTAGAGATGCGGGTACGCAGTATTTT.

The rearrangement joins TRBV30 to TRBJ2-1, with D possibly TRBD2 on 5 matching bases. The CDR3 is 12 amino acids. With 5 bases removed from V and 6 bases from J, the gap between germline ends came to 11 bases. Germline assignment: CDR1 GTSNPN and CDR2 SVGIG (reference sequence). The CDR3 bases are TGTGCCTGGGGTACTAGGTTCAATGAGCAGTTCTTC. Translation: CAWGTRFNEQFF.

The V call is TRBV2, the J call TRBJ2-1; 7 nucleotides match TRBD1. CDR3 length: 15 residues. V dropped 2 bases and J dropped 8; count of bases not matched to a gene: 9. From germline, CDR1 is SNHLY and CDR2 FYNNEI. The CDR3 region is CASSESRQGSDEQFF. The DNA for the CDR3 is TGTGCCAGCAGTGAATCGAGACAGGGAAGCGATGAGCAGTTCTTC.

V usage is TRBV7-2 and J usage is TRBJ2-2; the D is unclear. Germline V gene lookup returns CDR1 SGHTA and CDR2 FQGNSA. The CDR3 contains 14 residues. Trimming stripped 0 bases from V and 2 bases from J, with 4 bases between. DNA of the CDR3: TGTGCCAGCAGCTTAGCGCGTAACACCGGGGAGCTGTTTTTT. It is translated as CASSLARNTGELFF.

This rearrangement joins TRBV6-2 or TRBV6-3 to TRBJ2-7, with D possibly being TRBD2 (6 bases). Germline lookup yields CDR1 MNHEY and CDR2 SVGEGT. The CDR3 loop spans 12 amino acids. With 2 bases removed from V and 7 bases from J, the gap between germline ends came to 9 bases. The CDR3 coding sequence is TGTGCCAGCAGTTACGGAGGGCGGGAGCAGTACTTC. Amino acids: CASSYGGREQYF.

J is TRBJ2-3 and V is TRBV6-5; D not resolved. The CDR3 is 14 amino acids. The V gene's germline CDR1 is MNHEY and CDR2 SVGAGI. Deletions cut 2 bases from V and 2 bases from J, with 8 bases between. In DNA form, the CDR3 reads TGTGCCAGCAGTTACGACCAGGTCACAGATACGCAGTATTTT. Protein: CASSYDQVTDTQYF.

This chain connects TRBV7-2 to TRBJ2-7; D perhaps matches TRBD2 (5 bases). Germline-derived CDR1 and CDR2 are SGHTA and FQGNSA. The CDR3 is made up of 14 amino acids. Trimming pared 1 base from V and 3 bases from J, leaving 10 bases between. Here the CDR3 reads CASSLGRLDYEQYF. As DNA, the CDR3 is TGTGCCAGCAGCTTAGGGAGGCTAGACTACGAGCAGTACTTC.

CDR3 nucleotide sequence: TGTGCCACCCAGGAGACAGGTAACAATGAGCAGTTCTTC. Protein product: CATQETGNNEQFF. This chain connects TRBV24-1 to TRBJ2-1, with D maybe TRBD1 (6 bases). Trimming stripped 9 bases from V and 5 bases from J, with 13 bases between. Germline-derived CDR1 and CDR2 are KGHDR and SFDVKD. CDR3 size: 13 residues.

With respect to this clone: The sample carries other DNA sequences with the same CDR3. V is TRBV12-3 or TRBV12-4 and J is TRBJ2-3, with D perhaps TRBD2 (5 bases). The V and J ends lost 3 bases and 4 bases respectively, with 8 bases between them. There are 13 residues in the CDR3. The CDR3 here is CASSLTGADTQYF. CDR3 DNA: TGTGCCAGCAGTTTGACCGGGGCAGATACGCAGTATTTT.

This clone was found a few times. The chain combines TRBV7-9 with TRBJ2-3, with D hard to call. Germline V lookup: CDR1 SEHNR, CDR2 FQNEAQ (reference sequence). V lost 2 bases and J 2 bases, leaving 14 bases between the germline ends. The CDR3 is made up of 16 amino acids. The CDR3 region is CASSLSVSAVTDTQYF. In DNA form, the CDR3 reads TGTGCCAGCAGCTTATCTGTCAGTGCCGTCACAGATACGCAGTATTTT.

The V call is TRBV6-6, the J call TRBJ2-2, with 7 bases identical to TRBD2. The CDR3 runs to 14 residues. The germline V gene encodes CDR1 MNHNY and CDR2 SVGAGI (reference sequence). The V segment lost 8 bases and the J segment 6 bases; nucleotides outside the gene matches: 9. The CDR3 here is CASRGRASSGELFF. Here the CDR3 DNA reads TGTGCCAGCCGAGGGAGGGCCTCGTCCGGGGAGCTGTTTTTT.

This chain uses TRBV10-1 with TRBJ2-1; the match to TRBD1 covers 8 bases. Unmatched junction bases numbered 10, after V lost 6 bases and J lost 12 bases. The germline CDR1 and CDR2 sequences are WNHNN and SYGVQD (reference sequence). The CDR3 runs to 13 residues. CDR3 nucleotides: TGCGCCAGCAGCGGTACACAGGGGGAAGGGCAGTTCTTC. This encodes CASSGTQGEGQFF.

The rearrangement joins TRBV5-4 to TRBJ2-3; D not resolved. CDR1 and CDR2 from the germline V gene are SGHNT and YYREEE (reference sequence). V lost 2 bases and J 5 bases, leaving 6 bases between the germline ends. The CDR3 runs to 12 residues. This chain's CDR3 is CASSFDLDTQYF. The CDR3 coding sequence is TGTGCCAGCAGCTTTGACTTAGATACGCAGTATTTT.

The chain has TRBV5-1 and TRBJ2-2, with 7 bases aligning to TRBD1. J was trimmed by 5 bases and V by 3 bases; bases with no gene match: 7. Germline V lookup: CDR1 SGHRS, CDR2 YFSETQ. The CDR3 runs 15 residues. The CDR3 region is CASSSPGQPTGELFF. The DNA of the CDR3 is TGCGCCAGCAGCTCGCCGGGACAGCCGACCGGGGAGCTGTTTTTT.

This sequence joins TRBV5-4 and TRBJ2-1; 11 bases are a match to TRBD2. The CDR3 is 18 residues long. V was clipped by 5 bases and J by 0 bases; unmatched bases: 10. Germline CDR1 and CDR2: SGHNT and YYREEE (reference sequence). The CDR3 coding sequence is TGTGCCAGCAGTGATGGGACTAGCGGAGGGCTCTCCTACAATGAGCAGTTCTTC. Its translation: CASSDGTSGGLSYNEQFF. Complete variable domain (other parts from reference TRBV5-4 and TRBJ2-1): ETGVTQSPTHLIKTRGQQVTLRCSSQSGHNTVSWYQQALGQGPQFIFQYYREEENGRGNFPPRFSGLQFPNYSSELNVNALELDDSALYLCASSDGTSGGLSYNEQFFGPGTRLTVL.

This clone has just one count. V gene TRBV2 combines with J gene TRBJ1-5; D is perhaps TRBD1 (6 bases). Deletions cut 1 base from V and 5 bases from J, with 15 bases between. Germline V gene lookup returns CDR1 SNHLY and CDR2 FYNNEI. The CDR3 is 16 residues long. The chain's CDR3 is CASSEERGGRYQPQHF. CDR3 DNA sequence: TGTGCCAGCAGTGAAGAAAGGGGGGGGCGGTATCAGCCCCAGCATTTT.

The CDR3 DNA is TGCGCCAGCAGCGTTGGACAGGGGGCCTACGAGCAGTACTTC. Its protein is CASSVGQGAYEQYF. The chain uses TRBV5-1 and TRBJ2-7; 10 positions agree with TRBD1. The length of the CDR3 is 14 residues. Germline CDR1 is SGHRS and CDR2 is YFSETQ. J lost 2 bases, V lost 4 bases, and 3 bases had no gene match.

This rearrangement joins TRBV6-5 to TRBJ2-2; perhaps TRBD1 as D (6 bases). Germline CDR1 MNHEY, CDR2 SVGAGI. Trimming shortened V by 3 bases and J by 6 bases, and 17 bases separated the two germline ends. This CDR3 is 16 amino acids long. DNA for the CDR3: TGTGCCAGCAGTTATGCAGGGGTTCAAAACCCCGGGGAGCTGTTTTTT. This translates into CASSYAGVQNPGELFF.

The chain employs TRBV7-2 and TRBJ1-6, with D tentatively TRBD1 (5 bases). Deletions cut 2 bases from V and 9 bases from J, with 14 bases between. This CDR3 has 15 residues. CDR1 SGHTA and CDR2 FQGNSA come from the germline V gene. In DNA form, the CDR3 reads TGTGCCAGCAGCTTACTCCGACAGAATTTTTCACCCCTCCACTTT. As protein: CASSLLRQNFSPLHF.

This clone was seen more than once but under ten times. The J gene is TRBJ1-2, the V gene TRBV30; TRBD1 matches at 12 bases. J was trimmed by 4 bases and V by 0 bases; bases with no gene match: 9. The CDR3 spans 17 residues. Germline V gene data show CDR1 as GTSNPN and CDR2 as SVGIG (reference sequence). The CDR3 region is CAWSVRGQGASSYGYTF. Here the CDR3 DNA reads TGTGCCTGGAGTGTTAGGGGACAGGGGGCCTCGTCCTATGGCTACACCTTC.

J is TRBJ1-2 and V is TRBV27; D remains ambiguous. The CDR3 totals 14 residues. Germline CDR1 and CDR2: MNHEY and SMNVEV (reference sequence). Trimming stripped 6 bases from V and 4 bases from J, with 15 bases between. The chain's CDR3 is CASSLKREAYGYTF. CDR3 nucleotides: TGTGCCAGCAGCCTAAAGAGGGAGGCCTATGGCTACACCTTC.

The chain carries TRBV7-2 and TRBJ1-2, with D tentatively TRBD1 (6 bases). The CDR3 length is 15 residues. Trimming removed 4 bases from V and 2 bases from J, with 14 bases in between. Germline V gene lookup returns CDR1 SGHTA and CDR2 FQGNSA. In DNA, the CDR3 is TGTGCCAGCAGCTCTAGGACAGCAATAAACTATGGCTACACCTTC. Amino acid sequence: CASSSRTAINYGYTF.

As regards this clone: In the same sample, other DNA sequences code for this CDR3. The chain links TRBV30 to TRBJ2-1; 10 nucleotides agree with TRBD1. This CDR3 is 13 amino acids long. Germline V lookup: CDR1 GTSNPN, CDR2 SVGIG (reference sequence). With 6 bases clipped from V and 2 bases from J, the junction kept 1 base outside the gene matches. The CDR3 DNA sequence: TGTGCCTGCGGGACAGGGGCCTACAATGAGCAGTTCTTC. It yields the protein CACGTGAYNEQFF.

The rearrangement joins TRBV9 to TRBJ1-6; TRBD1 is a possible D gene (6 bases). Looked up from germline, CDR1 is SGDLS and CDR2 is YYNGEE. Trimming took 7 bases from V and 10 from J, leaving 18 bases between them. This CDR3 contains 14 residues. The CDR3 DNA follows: TGTGCCAGCGGTACAGGGAAAGGTTGGTCACCCCTCCACTTT. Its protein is CASGTGKGWSPLHF.